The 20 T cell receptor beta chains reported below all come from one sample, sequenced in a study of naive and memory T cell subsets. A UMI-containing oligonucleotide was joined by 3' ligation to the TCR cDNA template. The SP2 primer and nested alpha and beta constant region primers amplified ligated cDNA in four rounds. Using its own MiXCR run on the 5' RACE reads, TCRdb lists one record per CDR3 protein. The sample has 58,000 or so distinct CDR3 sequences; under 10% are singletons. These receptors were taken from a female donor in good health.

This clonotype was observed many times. Here the CDR3 DNA reads TGCAGTGCCAACGGGGCTGACCATAGCAATCAGCCCCAGCATTTT. Amino acid sequence: CSANGADHSNQPQHF. The chain uses TRBV20-1 and TRBJ1-5, with D maybe TRBD1 (5 bases). Trimming shortened V by 6 bases and J by 0 bases, and 15 bases separated the two germline ends. Germline V gene sequence: CDR1 DFQATT, CDR2 SNEGSKA (reference sequence). This CDR3 contains 15 residues.

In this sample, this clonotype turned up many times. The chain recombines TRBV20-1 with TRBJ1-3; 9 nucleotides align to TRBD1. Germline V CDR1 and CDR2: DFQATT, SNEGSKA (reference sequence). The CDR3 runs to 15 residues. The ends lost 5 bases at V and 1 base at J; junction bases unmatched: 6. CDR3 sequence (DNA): TGCAGTGCTGTACAGGGGGCAGTATCTGGAAACACCATATATTTT. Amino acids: CSAVQGAVSGNTIYF.

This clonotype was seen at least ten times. The CDR3 is CASSASRGELFF. DNA for the CDR3: TGTGCCAGCAGCGCTAGTCGCGGGGAGCTGTTTTTT. The gene calls are TRBV6-4 and TRBJ2-2; the D is unclear. With 6 bases removed from V and 7 bases from J, the gap between germline ends came to 9 bases. Germline lookup yields CDR1 MRHNA and CDR2 SNTAGT. The CDR3 sequence is 12 residues long.

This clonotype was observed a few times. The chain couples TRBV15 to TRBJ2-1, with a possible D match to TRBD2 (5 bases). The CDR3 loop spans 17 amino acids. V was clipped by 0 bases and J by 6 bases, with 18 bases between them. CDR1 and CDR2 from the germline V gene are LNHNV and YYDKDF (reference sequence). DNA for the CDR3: TGTGCCACCAGCAGAGACTACACTGCTGAGGGCTTCAATGAGCAGTTCTTC. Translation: CATSRDYTAEGFNEQFF.

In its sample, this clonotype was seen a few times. The CDR3 spells CSGRLASETQYF. The DNA of the CDR3 is TGCAGCGGCCGACTAGCGAGCGAGACCCAGTACTTC. The V and J genes are TRBV29-1 and TRBJ2-5; TRBD2 matches 8 bases. The V and J ends lost 7 bases and 5 bases, in that order; junction bases with no gene match: 6. The germline V gene encodes CDR1 SQVTM and CDR2 ANQGSEA. This CDR3 is 12 amino acids long.

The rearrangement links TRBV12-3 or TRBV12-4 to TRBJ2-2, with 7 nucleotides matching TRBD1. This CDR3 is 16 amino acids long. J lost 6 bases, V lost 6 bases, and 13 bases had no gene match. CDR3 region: CASRPDIGGKSGELFF. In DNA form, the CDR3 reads TGTGCCAGCAGGCCTGATATAGGGGGCAAATCCGGGGAGCTGTTTTTT.

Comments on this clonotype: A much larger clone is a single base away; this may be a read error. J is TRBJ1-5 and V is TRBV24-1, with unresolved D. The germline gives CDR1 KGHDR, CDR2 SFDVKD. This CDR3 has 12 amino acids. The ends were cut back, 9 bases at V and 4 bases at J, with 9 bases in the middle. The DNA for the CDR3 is TGTGCCACCGGTTCAAGGAATCAGCCCCAGCATTTT. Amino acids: CATGSRNQPQHF.

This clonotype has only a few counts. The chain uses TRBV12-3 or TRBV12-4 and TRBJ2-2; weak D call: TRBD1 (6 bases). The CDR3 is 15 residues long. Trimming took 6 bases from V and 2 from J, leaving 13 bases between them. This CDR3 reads CASRPTGYNTGELFF. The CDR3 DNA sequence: TGTGCCAGCAGACCTACAGGGTACAACACCGGGGAGCTGTTTTTT.

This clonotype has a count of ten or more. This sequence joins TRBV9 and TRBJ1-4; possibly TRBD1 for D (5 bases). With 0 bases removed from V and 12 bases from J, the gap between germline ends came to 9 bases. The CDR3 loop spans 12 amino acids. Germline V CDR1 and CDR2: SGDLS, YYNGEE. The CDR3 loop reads CASSVGGAELFF. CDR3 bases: TGTGCCAGCAGCGTAGGCGGGGCGGAACTGTTTTTT.

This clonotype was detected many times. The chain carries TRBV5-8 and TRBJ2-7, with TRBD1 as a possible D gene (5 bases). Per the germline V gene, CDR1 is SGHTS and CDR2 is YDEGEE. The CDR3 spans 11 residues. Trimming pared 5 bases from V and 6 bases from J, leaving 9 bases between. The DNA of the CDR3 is TGTGCCAGCAGGGCAGGGCTCGAGCAGTACTTC. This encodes CASRAGLEQYF.

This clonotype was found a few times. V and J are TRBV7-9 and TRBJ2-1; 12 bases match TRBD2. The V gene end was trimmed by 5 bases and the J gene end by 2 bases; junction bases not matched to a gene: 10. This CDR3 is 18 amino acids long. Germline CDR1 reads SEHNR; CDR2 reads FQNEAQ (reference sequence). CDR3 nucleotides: TGTGCCAGCAGCCCCGAGGGTCGACTAGCGGGAGCCTACAATGAGCAGTTCTTC. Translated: CASSPEGRLAGAYNEQFF.

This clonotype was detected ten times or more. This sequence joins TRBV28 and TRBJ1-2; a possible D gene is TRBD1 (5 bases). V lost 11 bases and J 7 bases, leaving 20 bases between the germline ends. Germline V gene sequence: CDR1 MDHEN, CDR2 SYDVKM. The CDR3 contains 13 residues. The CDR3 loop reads CAYQGEVGAGYTF. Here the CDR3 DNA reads TGTGCCTACCAAGGGGAGGTAGGGGCTGGCTACACCTTC.

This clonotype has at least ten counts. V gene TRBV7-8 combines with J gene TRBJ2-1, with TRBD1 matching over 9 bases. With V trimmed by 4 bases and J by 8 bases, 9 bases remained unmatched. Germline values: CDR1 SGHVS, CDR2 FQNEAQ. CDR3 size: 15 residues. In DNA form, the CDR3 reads TGTGCCAGCAGCTCGATGGACAGGGGTGTCCATGAGCAGTTCTTC. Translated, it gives CASSSMDRGVHEQFF. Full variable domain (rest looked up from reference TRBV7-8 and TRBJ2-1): GAGVSQSPRYKVAKRGQDVALRCDPISGHVSLFWYQQALGQGPEFLTYFQNEAQLDKSGLPSDRFFAERPEGSVSTLKIQRTQQEDSAVYLCASSSMDRGVHEQFFGPGTRLTVL.

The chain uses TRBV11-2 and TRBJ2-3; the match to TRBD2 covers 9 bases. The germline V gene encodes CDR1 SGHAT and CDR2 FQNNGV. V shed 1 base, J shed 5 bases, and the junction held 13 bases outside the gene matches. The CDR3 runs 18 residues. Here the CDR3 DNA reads TGTGCCAGCAGCTTAGTTGGGACTAGCAGATCGTTTCGAGATACGCAGTATTTT. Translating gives CASSLVGTSRSFRDTQYF.

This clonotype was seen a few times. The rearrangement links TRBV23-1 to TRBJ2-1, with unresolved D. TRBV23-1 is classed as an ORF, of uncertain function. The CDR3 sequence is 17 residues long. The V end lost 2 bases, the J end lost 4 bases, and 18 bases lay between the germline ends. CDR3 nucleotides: TGCGCCAGCAGTCAAAATCCCCCCGGGTTCCCGTACAATGAGCAGTTCTTC. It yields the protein CASSQNPPGFPYNEQFF.

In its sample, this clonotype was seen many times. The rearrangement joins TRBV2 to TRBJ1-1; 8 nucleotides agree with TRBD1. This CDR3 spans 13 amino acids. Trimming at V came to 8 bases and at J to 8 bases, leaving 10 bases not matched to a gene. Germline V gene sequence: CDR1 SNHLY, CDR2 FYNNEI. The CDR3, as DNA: TGTGCCAGCGTCGGACAGGGTTTGGCGGAAGCTTTCTTT. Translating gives CASVGQGLAEAFF.

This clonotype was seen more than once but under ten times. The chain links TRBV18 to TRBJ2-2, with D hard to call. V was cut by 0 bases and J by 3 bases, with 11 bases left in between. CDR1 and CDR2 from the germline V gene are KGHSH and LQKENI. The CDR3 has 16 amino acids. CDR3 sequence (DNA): TGTGCCAGCTCACCACCGAAATGGGCGGACACCGGGGAGCTGTTTTTT. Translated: CASSPPKWADTGELFF.

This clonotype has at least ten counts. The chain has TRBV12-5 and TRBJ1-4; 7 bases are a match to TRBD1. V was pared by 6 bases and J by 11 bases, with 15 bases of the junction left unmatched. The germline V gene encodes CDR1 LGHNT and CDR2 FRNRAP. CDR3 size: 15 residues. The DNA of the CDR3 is TGTGCTAGTGGCACCGGGACAGTTGGGGGGCAGAAACTGTTTTTT. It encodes CASGTGTVGGQKLFF.

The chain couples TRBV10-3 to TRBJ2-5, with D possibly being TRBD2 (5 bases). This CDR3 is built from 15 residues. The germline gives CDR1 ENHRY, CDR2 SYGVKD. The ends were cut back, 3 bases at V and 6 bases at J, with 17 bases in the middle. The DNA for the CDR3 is TGTGCCATCAGTGATGACCGGGAACTGGGCAAGACCCAGTACTTC. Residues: CAISDDRELGKTQYF.

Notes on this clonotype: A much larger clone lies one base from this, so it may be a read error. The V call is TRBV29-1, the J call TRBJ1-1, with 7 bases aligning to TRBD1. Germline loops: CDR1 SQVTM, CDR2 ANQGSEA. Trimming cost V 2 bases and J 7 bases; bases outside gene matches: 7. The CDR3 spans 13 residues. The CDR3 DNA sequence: TGCAGCGTTGAAACCGTCACAGGGGATGAAGCTTTCTTT. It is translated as CSVETVTGDEAFF.